Given below is one T cell receptor beta chain in context. Its antigen is as yet unknown. Trimming left V 5 bases short and J 3 bases short, with 13 bases between. This CDR3 has 14 amino acids. Germline-derived CDR1 and CDR2 are SEHNR and FQNEAQ (reference sequence). This sample was taken from a study of T-cell reconstitution after alpha-beta-depleted transplantation in children. Study-level results: There were reportedly several hundred expanded graft clones from which alpha-beta T cells came about two months after transplant.

Library preparation (for TCRbeta) was performed with unique molecular identifiers. TCRdb reprocessed the PCR reads via MiXCR and lists one record per CDR3 protein. The sample records over 45,000 distinct CDR3 sequences, under 6% being singletons. The genes are TRBV7-9 and TRBJ1-1; D is possibly TRBD1 (5 bases). The clonotype originates from a female patient younger than 10 who had a stem cell transplant for aplastic anemia, so the T cells may come from the graft donor. Specimen: PBMCs, mostly from graft donor cells, collected 60 days after TCRalphabeta/CD19-depleted stem cell transplant. DNA of the CDR3: TGTGCCAGCAGCATGACTAGGGGAGACACTGAAGCTTTCTTT. It codes for CASSMTRGDTEAFF.